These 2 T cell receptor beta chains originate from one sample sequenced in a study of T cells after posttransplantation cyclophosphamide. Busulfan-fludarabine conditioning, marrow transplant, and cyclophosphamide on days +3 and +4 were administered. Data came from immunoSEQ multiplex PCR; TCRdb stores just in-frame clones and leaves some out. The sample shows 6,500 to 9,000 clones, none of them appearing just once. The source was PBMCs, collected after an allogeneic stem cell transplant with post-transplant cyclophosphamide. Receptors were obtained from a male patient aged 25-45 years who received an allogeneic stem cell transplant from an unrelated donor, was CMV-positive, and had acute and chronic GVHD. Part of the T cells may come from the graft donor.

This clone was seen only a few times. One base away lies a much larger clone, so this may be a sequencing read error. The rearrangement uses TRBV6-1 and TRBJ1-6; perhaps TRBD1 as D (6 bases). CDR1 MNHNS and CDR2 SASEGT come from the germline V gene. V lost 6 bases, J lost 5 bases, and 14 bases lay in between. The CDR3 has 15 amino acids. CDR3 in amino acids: CASRGAERDNSPLHF. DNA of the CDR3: TGTGCCAGCAGGGGGGCGGAAAGGGATAATTCACCCCTCCACTTT.

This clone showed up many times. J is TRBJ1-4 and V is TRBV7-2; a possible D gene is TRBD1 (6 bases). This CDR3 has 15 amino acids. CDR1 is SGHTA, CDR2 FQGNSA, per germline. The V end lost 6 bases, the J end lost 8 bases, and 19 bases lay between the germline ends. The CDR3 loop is CASSLYGTRGEKLFF. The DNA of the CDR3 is TGTGCCAGCAGTTTGTACGGGACGAGGGGGGAAAAACTGTTTTTT.